Presented here are 29 T cell receptor beta chains from one specimen sequenced in a study of CD8+ T cells in alopecia areata. RNA extraction was followed by reverse transcription into cDNA, which acted as the sequencing template. Measured with immunoSEQ multiplex PCR; TCRdb has only the in-frame clones, and not every one. This sample yields some 120,000 clones, of which 47% are seen a single time; over 9.5% belongs to the top ten. Sequencing was performed on NKG2D-low CD8+ T cells sorted from blood. The source of these receptors is a human donor with alopecia areata.

V and J are TRBV6-4 and TRBJ2-6; D not certain. V lost 0 bases and J lost 2, with 8 bases in between. The germline CDR1 and CDR2 sequences are MRHNA and SNTAGT. CDR3 length: 16 amino acids. The DNA for the CDR3 is TGTGCCAGCAGTGACTCGAAGGGTACTGGGGCCAACGTCCTGACTTTC. Translating it yields CASSDSKGTGANVLTF.

The chain couples TRBV29-1 to TRBJ1-5; maybe TRBD1 (6 bases). CDR1 is SQVTM, CDR2 ANQGSEA, per germline. The CDR3 has 13 amino acids. V lost 5 bases and J 4 bases, leaving 12 bases between the germline ends. The CDR3 reads CSVWEGGNQPQHF. CDR3 coding DNA: TGCAGCGTTTGGGAAGGGGGAAATCAGCCCCAGCATTTT.

The chain employs TRBV30 and TRBJ2-2; D gene unclear. Trimming took 5 bases from V and 2 from J, leaving 3 bases between them. CDR3 length: 11 amino acids. Per the germline V gene, CDR1 is GTSNPN and CDR2 is SVGIG (reference sequence). CDR3 protein: CAWFNTGELFF. The CDR3 DNA reads TGTGCCTGGTTTAACACCGGGGAGCTGTTTTTT.

The chain couples TRBV27 to TRBJ2-3; TRBD2 aligns across 11 bases. V lost 8 bases, J lost 5 bases, and 9 bases stayed unmatched. Per germline, CDR1 MNHEY and CDR2 SMNVEV (reference sequence). The CDR3 is made up of 15 amino acids. CDR3 in DNA: TGTGCCAGCTTTGGGACTAGCGGAGGGCAAGATACGCAGTATTTT. Protein sequence: CASFGTSGGQDTQYF.

This sequence joins TRBV4-3 and TRBJ2-7, with D possibly matching TRBD1 (6 bases). Deletions cut 1 base from V and 6 bases from J, with 10 bases between. Germline CDR1 and CDR2: LGHNA and YSLEER. The length of the CDR3 is 13 residues. CDR3 coding DNA: TGCGCCAGCAGCCAAGTCAGGGGTACCGAGCAGTACTTC. Translation: CASSQVRGTEQYF.

The chain has TRBV13 and TRBJ2-5, with D perhaps matching TRBD1 (5 bases). Germline assignment: CDR1 PRHDT and CDR2 FYEKMQ (reference sequence). This CDR3 has 13 amino acids. V lost 6 bases to trimming and J lost 5 bases, with 13 bases between them. CDR3 loop: CASSQDAGETQYF. As DNA, the CDR3 is TGTGCCAGCAGTCAAGACGCAGGGGAGACCCAGTACTTC.

CDR3 nucleotides: TGTGCCAGCAGGCTCCAGGCTATGGGCTACACCTTC. Protein product: CASRLQAMGYTF. The rearrangement uses TRBV28 and TRBJ1-2; D is uncertain. Per the germline V gene, CDR1 is MDHEN and CDR2 is SYDVKM. Trimming took 6 bases from V and 8 from J, leaving 13 bases between them. CDR3 length: 12 amino acids.

The sample holds one count of this clone. Different DNA sequences within this sample yield the same CDR3. The chain employs TRBV27 and TRBJ2-7, with D perhaps being TRBD1 or TRBD2 (5 bases each). The CDR3 contains 11 residues. The germline V and J ends were trimmed by 5 bases and 5 bases, with 7 bases remaining between them. Germline assignment: CDR1 MNHEY and CDR2 SMNVEV (reference sequence). The CDR3: CASSLGDEQYF. The CDR3, as DNA: TGTGCCAGCAGTCTGGGGGACGAGCAGTACTTC.

V and J are TRBV28 and TRBJ1-5; maybe TRBD1 (6 bases). V lost 2 bases, J lost 7 bases, and 12 bases lay in between. Germline lookup yields CDR1 MDHEN and CDR2 SYDVKM. This CDR3 is 14 amino acids long. This CDR3 is CASSLLERGQPQHF. CDR3 in DNA: TGTGCCAGCAGTTTACTAGAGAGGGGGCAGCCCCAGCATTTT.

The chain combines TRBV28 with TRBJ2-5, with unresolved D. V was cut by 8 bases and J by 5 bases, with 18 bases left in between. Germline V gene data show CDR1 as MDHEN and CDR2 as SYDVKM. The CDR3 spans 14 residues. This CDR3 is CASVPATVRETQYF. CDR3 coding DNA: TGTGCCAGCGTTCCCGCTACAGTCAGGGAGACCCAGTACTTC.

The chain links TRBV27 to TRBJ2-5, with 12 bases fitting TRBD1. Trimming took 5 bases from V and 5 from J; bases not matched to a gene: 12. The CDR3 has 17 amino acids. Germline V gene data show CDR1 as MNHEY and CDR2 as SMNVEV (reference sequence). CDR3 region: CASSPARDRGREETQYF. DNA of the CDR3: TGTGCCAGCAGTCCAGCCCGGGACAGGGGGCGCGAGGAGACCCAGTACTTC.

J is TRBJ2-5 and V is TRBV5-4; weak D call: TRBD2 (6 bases). Germline assignment: CDR1 SGHNT and CDR2 YYREEE (reference sequence). V was cut by 4 bases and J by 0 bases, with 7 bases left in between. The CDR3 covers 13 residues. The CDR3 DNA sequence: TGTGCCAGCAGCCCGGGGGACCAAGAGACCCAGTACTTC. Its protein product is CASSPGDQETQYF. Filled out from reference TRBV5-4 and TRBJ2-5, the complete variable domain reads ETGVTQSPTHLIKTRGQQVTLRCSSQSGHNTVSWYQQALGQGPQFIFQYYREEENGRGNFPPRFSGLQFPNYSSELNVNALELDDSALYLCASSPGDQETQYFGPGTRLLVL.

This chain links TRBV29-1 with TRBJ2-1; TRBD2 matches at 10 bases. Germline trimming cut 6 bases from V and 3 bases from J; bases unmatched to any gene: 5. The CDR3 runs to 14 residues. Germline V gives CDR1 SQVTM, CDR2 ANQGSEA. CDR3 in amino acids: CSVPIAGGYNEQFF. The CDR3 region has the DNA TGCAGCGTACCCATAGCGGGAGGCTACAATGAGCAGTTCTTC.

The chain couples TRBV9 to TRBJ1-1; no clear D. The germline V gene has CDR1 SGDLS and CDR2 YYNGEE. Trimming removed 0 bases at V and 8 bases at J, with 8 bases between. This CDR3 has 12 amino acids. CDR3 in amino acids: CASSVEGAEAFF. CDR3 in DNA: TGTGCCAGCAGCGTAGAGGGTGCGGAAGCTTTCTTT.

This clone was observed a handful of times. The chain combines TRBV7-9 with TRBJ2-5; D remains ambiguous. V lost 5 bases, J lost 3 bases, and 19 bases lay in between. The germline gives CDR1 SEHNR, CDR2 FQNEAQ (reference sequence). The CDR3 extends over 16 amino acids. The DNA for the CDR3 is TGTGCCAGCAGCACGGACCGGGCCCAAACAAAAGAGACCCAGTACTTC. It specifies CASSTDRAQTKETQYF. The variable domain in full, with the rest retrieved from reference TRBV7-9 and TRBJ2-5, is DTGVSQNPRHKITKRGQNVTFRCDPISEHNRLYWYRQTLGQGPEFLTYFQNEAQLEKSRLLSDRFSAERPKGSFSTLEIQRTEQGDSAMYLCASSTDRAQTKETQYFGPGTRLLVL.

The chain employs TRBV7-6 and TRBJ2-7; D is uncertain. The CDR3 has 11 amino acids. The V gene's germline CDR1 is SGHVS and CDR2 FNYEAQ. V was trimmed by 1 base and J by 7 bases, leaving 5 bases between them. As DNA, the CDR3 is TGTGCCAGCAGCTTAGAGAGTGAGCAGTACTTC. The encoded protein is CASSLESEQYF.

This clone was detected only a few times. The chain links TRBV2 to TRBJ2-1; D may match TRBD1 or TRBD2 (5 bases each). This CDR3 is built from 15 residues. CDR1 and CDR2 from the germline V gene are SNHLY and FYNNEI. V was cut by 5 bases and J by 0 bases, with 11 bases left in between. The CDR3 reads CASSPGRNSYNEQFF. The DNA of the CDR3 is TGTGCCAGCAGTCCAGGGAGAAACTCCTACAATGAGCAGTTCTTC.

The chain employs TRBV4-3 and TRBJ1-1, with D uncertain. Trimming removed 5 bases at V and 1 base at J, with 8 bases between. The length of the CDR3 is 13 residues. Germline-derived CDR1 and CDR2 are LGHNA and YSLEER. The CDR3 protein is CASSSGSNTEAFF. Here the CDR3 DNA reads TGCGCCAGCAGCTCGGGTTCGAACACTGAAGCTTTCTTT.

Comment on this clone: Other DNA sequences within the sample encode an identical CDR3. The chain couples TRBV29-1 to TRBJ2-3; D uncertain. Looked up from germline, CDR1 is SQVTM and CDR2 is ANQGSEA. This CDR3 region has 11 residues. Deletions cut 3 bases from V and 3 bases from J, with 4 bases between. Here the CDR3 DNA reads TGCAGCGTTGATGGGACAGATACGCAGTATTTT. It yields the protein CSVDGTDTQYF.

The rearrangement uses TRBV18 and TRBJ2-1, with D possibly being TRBD2 (6 bases). There are 13 residues in the CDR3. Germline V gene sequence: CDR1 KGHSH, CDR2 LQKENI. The V and J ends lost 8 bases and 1 base respectively, with 9 bases between them. The CDR3, as DNA: TGTGCCAGCGTGGGGACTTCCTACAATGAGCAGTTCTTC. As protein: CASVGTSYNEQFF.

The J gene is TRBJ2-1, the V gene TRBV7-9; 10 bases align to TRBD2. The CDR3 loop spans 15 amino acids. The V segment lost 5 bases and the J segment 2 bases; nucleotides outside the gene matches: 3. Germline CDR1 and CDR2: SEHNR and FQNEAQ (reference sequence). In nucleotides, the CDR3 is TGTGCCAGCAGCACCGGACTAGCGGCCTACAATGAGCAGTTCTTC. The encoded protein is CASSTGLAAYNEQFF.

The J gene is TRBJ2-1, the V gene TRBV4-1; tentative D call: TRBD2 (6 bases). The germline V gene has CDR1 MGHRA and CDR2 YSYEKL. This CDR3 is 13 amino acids long. The V end lost 3 bases, the J end lost 9 bases, and 12 bases lay between the germline ends. Here the CDR3 DNA reads TGCGCCAGCAGCCAGTTTCGGGGGATTGAGCAGTTCTTC. Translating it yields CASSQFRGIEQFF.

In nucleotides, the CDR3 is TGTGCCAGCAAGGGCTCAAACACCGGGGAGCTGTTTTTT. Protein sequence: CASKGSNTGELFF. The V call is TRBV6-6, the J call TRBJ2-2; D is unresolved. This CDR3 has 13 residues. The germline V gene encodes CDR1 MNHNY and CDR2 SVGAGI (reference sequence). V was pared by 7 bases and J by 2 bases, with 8 bases between.

This clone was detected a few times. This chain connects TRBV29-1 to TRBJ1-2; TRBD1 is a possible D gene (5 bases). CDR1 is SQVTM and CDR2 is ANQGSEA in the germline V gene. The CDR3 has 12 residues. V was trimmed by 4 bases and J by 4 bases, leaving 10 bases between them. The CDR3 nucleotides are TGCAGCGTTGTGGGGCAGTCCTATGGCTACACCTTC. Protein product: CSVVGQSYGYTF.

The chain uses TRBV10-2 and TRBJ1-2, with 7 bases that match TRBD1. This CDR3 region has 15 residues. With V trimmed by 0 bases and J by 5 bases, 6 bases remained unmatched. In germline, CDR1 is WSHSY, CDR2 SAAADI. The CDR3 is CASSESTGPVYGYTF. CDR3 sequence (DNA): TGCGCCAGCAGTGAGTCGACAGGGCCGGTTTATGGCTACACCTTC.

This clone was recorded only once. The V and J genes are TRBV4-1 and TRBJ2-3; no reliable D call. Trimming shortened V by 1 base and J by 5 bases, and 7 bases separated the two germline ends. CDR1 MGHRA and CDR2 YSYEKL come from the germline V gene. The CDR3 spans 13 residues. Written as DNA, the CDR3 is TGCGCCAGCAGCCAAGTTTTAAGAGATACGCAGTATTTT. Translated: CASSQVLRDTQYF.

The table lists this clone with a few counts. The V gene is TRBV29-1, the J gene TRBJ1-2; 9 nucleotides line up with TRBD1. Germline lookup yields CDR1 SQVTM and CDR2 ANQGSEA. The CDR3 loop spans 13 amino acids. Trimming cost V 6 bases and J 2 bases; bases outside gene matches: 4. CDR3 nucleotide sequence: TGCAGCGTCCCCGGGACAGGGAACTATGGCTACACCTTC. It translates to CSVPGTGNYGYTF.

Only a few counts were recorded for this clone. This chain links TRBV29-1 with TRBJ2-5; 9 bases map to TRBD2. This CDR3 region has 15 residues. CDR1 is SQVTM and CDR2 is ANQGSEA in the germline V gene. V lost 3 bases and J lost 1; bases outside the gene matches: 6. This CDR3 reads CSVDGLAGTQETQYF. For the CDR3, the DNA is TGCAGCGTTGATGGCCTAGCGGGGACCCAAGAGACCCAGTACTTC.

In its sample, this clone was seen once. A much more abundant neighbour one base away suggests this may be a read error. The V and J genes are TRBV7-6 and TRBJ2-1; unclear D gene. CDR1 and CDR2 (germline): SGHVS, FNYEAQ. Trimming left V 4 bases short and J 5 bases short, with 3 bases between. The CDR3 contains 11 residues. In DNA form, the CDR3 reads TGTGCCAGCAGCTCACACAATGAGCAGTTCTTC. It codes for CASSSHNEQFF.